Sequencing of this T cell receptor (beta chain) was carried out in a study of T cell responses to AZD1222 COVID-19 vaccine. Study-wide results and limits: After the peak T cell response, and only then, were repertoires sampled. Only five to seven AZD1222 recipients tested seropositive at baseline. Among vaccine-associated CD4 TCRs, coverage spanned spike, with dominance at 160-218 and 743-854. Among spike-specific TCRs, nearly half reportedly target unmutated variant regions.

The table came from immunoSEQ multiplex PCR; TCRdb's copy has only in-frame clones and leaves some out. The sample records tens of thousands of clones, roughly nine tenths being singletons. Deletions cut 3 bases from V and 8 bases from J, with 16 bases between. CDR3 size: 14 residues. Germline CDR1 reads LNHDA; CDR2 reads SQIVND (reference sequence). Points on this clone: Antigen specificity is unknown.

This clonotype was obtained from an adult in good health. This sample comprised peripheral blood, obtained on day 0 of AZD1222 vaccination. V gene TRBV19 combines with J gene TRBJ1-2; possibly TRBD1 for D (5 bases). The CDR3 nucleotides read TGTGCCAGTAGTATTTCCGAGGGGCGAGGGGGCTACACCTTC. It codes for CASSISEGRGGYTF.